This TCR beta chain was recorded in a study of PD-L1 blockade in urothelial cancer (TCRdb year 2017). A note on the overall study: All patients started therapy around 2014 and received atezolizumab 1,200 mg intravenously every 3 weeks. Pretreatment blood TCR-seq was available for around 29 patients, at least one posttreatment blood collection was obtained for about 24 patients, and tumor TCR-seq was available for about 24 patients. Blood samples were analyzed 3 weeks after the start of treatment (second dose) and 6 weeks after the start of treatment. The study was an exploratory multi-omic analysis of somatic, immune and clinical correlates of response to PD-L1 blockade with atezolizumab in urothelial cancer. TCR sequencing covered pretreatment tumor samples and matched, serially collected peripheral blood taken before and after atezolizumab treatment. In the same patients, pretreatment tumors underwent whole exome sequencing and RNA sequencing in addition to TCR sequencing. Twenty-five of 29 patients were identified as males with urothelial cancer of bladder origin, and a prior smoking history was reported by 18 of 29 patients. Durable clinical benefit was defined as progression-free survival longer than 6 months, and TCR features were also tested against progression-free and overall survival. Durable clinical benefit was achieved by nine patients but not by the remaining 20. Patients had an ECOG performance status of 0 or 1 and had received between 0 and 3 prior chemotherapy regimens. Blood samples gave median yields of approximately 130,000 T cells and approximately 80,000 unique TCRs, along with a median clonality of 0.080. Points the paper makes about the study in general: Improved progression-free and overall survival was found to be associated with pretreatment peripheral blood TCR clonality below the median. Because of the small sample size (n ≈ 29) and the many exploratory analyses performed, the results are intended to be regarded as hypothesis-generating. Among patients with durable benefit, tumor-associated TCR clones showed greater expansion in peripheral blood 3 weeks after treatment started (n ≈ 21, p = 0.022).

Counted from cysteine to phenylalanine, this CDR3 has 16 amino acids. Of all the DNA, just the CDR3 is kept, 48 bases in frame from base 1. From a lookup of the germline V gene (reference sequence), CDR1 and CDR2 are SGHAT and FQDESV. The germline ends are 16 bases apart after V is trimmed by 0 bases and J by 4 bases. About this clone itself: The antigen this receptor binds is unknown. No base-level quality is on record; no much larger clone is a single base apart.

The sample's time point label is to be understood as: pretreatment peripheral blood. The cohort comprised 25 to 30 patients with locally advanced or metastatic urothelial carcinoma treated at Memorial Sloan Kettering on a trial protocol. Peripheral blood mononuclear cells were collected pretreatment and during treatment, with between 1 and 8 total time points obtained per patient. The Qiagen DNeasy Blood extraction kit was used to purify genomic DNA from total PBMCs and tumor samples. PBMCs were collected pretreatment and during treatment, and were isolated and stored as previously described. To estimate absolute template abundance from read counts, synthetic TCR analog templates were spiked into each PCR. The immunoSEQ assay was used to amplify TCRbeta CDR3 regions from genomic DNA with bias-controlled V and J gene primers. Rearranged TCRbeta segments were sequenced at approximately 20X coverage. The source study handled its data this way. Clustering was used to correct sequencing errors, and CDR3s were annotated against IMGT to assign V, D and J genes. Only productive TCRbeta rearrangements were used in downstream analyses, excluding out-of-frame or stop-codon sequences. Clonality was computed as one minus Shannon entropy normalized by the log of the number of unique productive sequences. Clones differing between time points or between blood and tumor were identified using Fisher's exact test with Benjamini-Hochberg correction, with an adjusted p below 0.01 applied as the threshold. TCRdb retrieved this table from immuneACCESS and kept in-frame rearrangements only. Not all clones are present; in checked studies, unresolved V genes account for under half, and no reason is known for the remainder. V, J and clone size are taken as reported in that table, and D and trimming were inferred from the DNA itself. Recorded for this sample are tens of thousands of clones; about 84% of them occurred a single time. The leading ten clones occupy approximately 14% of the sample.

Sequenced material: PBMCs, taken around atezolizumab (anti-PD-L1) treatment. This TCR came from a man between 60 and 75 years old with urothelial cancer. The sequence joins TRBV11-1 to TRBJ2-7; possibly the D gene is TRBD2, per 6 matching bases. CDR3 reads: CASSLAGGSPTYEQYF. The nucleotide sequence is TGTGCCAGCAGCTTAGCGGGAGGATCCCCAACTTACGAGCAGTACTTC.